Listed here are 13 T cell receptor beta chains from one sample, sequenced in a study of beta chain features in type 1 diabetes (dated by TCRdb to 2016 to 2018). Beyond this particular receptor, the publication reports: In all four CD4+ subsets, TCRB CDR3 length was moderately but significantly shorter in type 1 diabetes patients.

These TCRs' antigens remain unknown. The library was made by the immunoSEQ multiplex PCR assay. The entire amount of isolated RNA was reverse transcribed using the High Capacity cDNA Reverse Transcription Kit, so the sequenced TCRB transcripts were expressed ones. As stored in TCRdb, this immuneACCESS dataset retains in-frame rearrangements with V and J assigned. A fraction of the clones does not appear; measured against another copy, unresolved V genes explain less than half of the discrepancy, and the remainder lacks a known reason. This sample lists approximately 70,000 clones; roughly 50% were detected once. 0.7% of the sample is taken by the ten largest. The source material was central memory CD4+ T cells from blood. The receptors here all came from a man aged 25-45 years with type 1 diabetes.

This chain's CDR3 is CASSPGLAETQYF. DNA of the CDR3: TGTGCCAGCTCACCCGGACTAGCCGAGACCCAGTACTTC. The V and J genes are TRBV18 and TRBJ2-5; 8 bases are a match to TRBD2. Germline loops: CDR1 KGHSH, CDR2 LQKENI. V lost 3 bases, J lost 5 bases, and 2 bases stayed unmatched. CDR3 length: 13 amino acids. Using reference TRBV18 and TRBJ2-5 for the parts outside the CDR3, the full variable domain is NAGVMQNPRHLVRRRGQEARLRCSPMKGHSHVYWYRQLPEEGLKFMVYLQKENIIDESGMPKERFSAEFPKEGPSILRIQQVVRGDSAAYFCASSPGLAETQYFGPGTRLLVL.

V and J are TRBV5-1 and TRBJ2-3, with TRBD1 identical over 7 bases. The V gene end was trimmed by 0 bases and the J gene end by 2 bases; junction bases not matched to a gene: 6. The CDR3 has 16 amino acids. CDR1 is SGHRS and CDR2 is YFSETQ in the germline V gene. This CDR3 is CASSLGTGMDTDTQYF. Written as DNA, the CDR3 is TGCGCCAGCAGCTTGGGGACAGGAATGGACACAGATACGCAGTATTTT.

In its sample, this clone was seen a few times. J is TRBJ1-2 and V is TRBV10-3; D remains unclear. Trimming removed 8 bases from V and 8 bases from J, with 15 bases in between. The CDR3 has 12 amino acids. CDR1 and CDR2 (germline): ENHRY, SYGVKD. CDR3 in DNA: TGTGCCATCTCCTCTGGCCCGGAGGGCTACACCTTC. Encoded protein: CAISSGPEGYTF.

In this sample, this clone turned up a few times. V usage is TRBV27 and J usage is TRBJ1-4; D gene uncertain. The CDR3 totals 15 residues. The V gene lost 0 bases and the J gene lost 4 bases, with 9 bases spanning the gap. In germline, CDR1 is MNHEY, CDR2 SMNVEV (reference sequence). The CDR3 nucleotides are TGTGCCAGCAGTTTATCGTGGCAGATTAATGAAAAACTGTTTTTT. Residues: CASSLSWQINEKLFF.

This clone turned up a few times. This sequence joins TRBV7-2 and TRBJ2-5; 9 bases fit TRBD1. The CDR3 has 15 residues. The ends lost 5 bases at V and 4 bases at J; junction bases unmatched: 8. CDR1 SGHTA and CDR2 FQGNSA come from the germline V gene. CDR3 in amino acids: CASSPTGTGSETQYF. CDR3 DNA: TGTGCCAGCAGCCCAACCGGGACAGGGTCAGAGACCCAGTACTTC.

V and J are TRBV7-2 and TRBJ2-1; 9 nucleotides match TRBD2. J lost 3 bases, V lost 5 bases, and 5 bases had no gene match. CDR1 and CDR2 (germline): SGHTA, FQGNSA. The CDR3 covers 15 residues. The CDR3 nucleotides read TGTGCCAGCAGCGGCTGGACTAGCGACTACAATGAGCAGTTCTTC. This sequence encodes CASSGWTSDYNEQFF.

The chain carries TRBV21-1 and TRBJ2-3; TRBD2 is the table's D call, not checked against the DNA. TRBV21-1 is classified as a pseudogene. The length of the CDR3 is 16 residues. CDR3 region: CASSTQPGLAQDTQYF. As DNA, the CDR3 is TGTGCCAGCAGCACCCAACCGGGACTAGCGCAAGATACGCAGTATTTT.

This clone was detected once. Other nucleotide sequences from this sample produce the same CDR3. The chain has TRBV7-9 and TRBJ1-1, with TRBD1 as a possible D gene (6 bases). The CDR3 covers 12 residues. The V gene lost 4 bases and the J gene lost 5 bases, with 8 bases spanning the gap. Germline CDR1 and CDR2: SEHNR and FQNEAQ (reference sequence). This CDR3 is CASSSRGTEAFF. The CDR3 region has the DNA TGTGCCAGCAGCTCCAGGGGAACTGAAGCTTTCTTT.

This sequence joins TRBV29-1 and TRBJ2-3, with 9 nucleotides matching TRBD1. CDR1 SQVTM and CDR2 ANQGSEA come from the germline V gene. With 7 bases clipped from V and 2 bases from J, the junction kept 7 bases outside the gene matches. This CDR3 is built from 14 residues. Here the CDR3 reads CSDTGGAYTDTQYF. The CDR3 DNA sequence: TGCAGCGACACAGGGGGCGCTTACACAGATACGCAGTATTTT.

The chain is built from TRBV4-2 and TRBJ2-7; D possibly corresponds to TRBD1 (6 bases). This CDR3 is built from 14 residues. V was clipped by 4 bases and J by 2 bases, with 12 bases between them. Per germline, CDR1 LGHNA and CDR2 YNFKEQ. The CDR3 is CASSPRPGAYEQYF. The CDR3 DNA reads TGTGCCAGCAGCCCCCGACCAGGGGCCTACGAGCAGTACTTC.

This clone was recorded a few times. The V and J genes are TRBV13 and TRBJ1-2; no firm D call. Looked up from germline, CDR1 is PRHDT and CDR2 is FYEKMQ (reference sequence). CDR3 length: 13 amino acids. Trimming pared 2 bases from V and 2 bases from J, leaving 6 bases between. The CDR3 loop is CASSLPGNYGYTF. The DNA of the CDR3 is TGTGCCAGCAGCTTACCGGGGAACTATGGCTACACCTTC.

This clone appeared a single time. V usage is TRBV5-1 and J usage is TRBJ1-4, with D maybe TRBD1 (5 bases). The germline V and J ends were trimmed by 4 bases and 3 bases, with 13 bases remaining between them. CDR3 length: 15 amino acids. Germline lookup yields CDR1 SGHRS and CDR2 YFSETQ. The chain's CDR3 is CASSDSGKANEKLFF. In DNA, the CDR3 is TGCGCCAGCAGCGACTCAGGGAAAGCTAATGAAAAACTGTTTTTT.

The chain joins TRBV29-1 to TRBJ1-1; D is perhaps TRBD1 (6 bases). CDR1 and CDR2 from the germline V gene are SQVTM and ANQGSEA. V was cut by 7 bases and J by 6 bases, with 15 bases left in between. CDR3 length: 12 amino acids. CDR3 loop: CSALRGTAEAFF. In DNA form, the CDR3 reads TGCAGCGCCCTCAGGGGTACGGCTGAAGCTTTCTTT.